In its sample, the clone carrying this T cell receptor (beta chain) was seen many times. The antigen is unknown. Cells sorted as Tregs were CD4+, CD25+ and CD127-/low. Findings of the study overall: Tumor memory CD4+ T cell TCR gene usage was found to cluster with blood and lymph node memory CD4+ cells and with lymph node naive CD4+ cells.

Via MiXCR, TCRdb re-called the 5' RACE reads, giving one row per CDR3 protein. The sample has 35,000 to 45,000 distinct CDR3 sequences; about a fifth are singletons. Material: Tregs sorted from a lymph node. The receptor was isolated from a female donor with breast cancer.

The CDR3 DNA is TGTGCCAGCAAGGGTCCGGGATCGTTGACAGATACGCAGTATTTT. Protein: CASKGPGSLTDTQYF. This rearrangement joins TRBV6-2 or TRBV6-3 to TRBJ2-3; D is perhaps TRBD2 (5 bases). This CDR3 comprises 15 residues. CDR1 and CDR2 (germline): MNHEY, SVGEGT. Trimming took off 7 bases at V and 3 bases at J, with 17 bases between the two ends.